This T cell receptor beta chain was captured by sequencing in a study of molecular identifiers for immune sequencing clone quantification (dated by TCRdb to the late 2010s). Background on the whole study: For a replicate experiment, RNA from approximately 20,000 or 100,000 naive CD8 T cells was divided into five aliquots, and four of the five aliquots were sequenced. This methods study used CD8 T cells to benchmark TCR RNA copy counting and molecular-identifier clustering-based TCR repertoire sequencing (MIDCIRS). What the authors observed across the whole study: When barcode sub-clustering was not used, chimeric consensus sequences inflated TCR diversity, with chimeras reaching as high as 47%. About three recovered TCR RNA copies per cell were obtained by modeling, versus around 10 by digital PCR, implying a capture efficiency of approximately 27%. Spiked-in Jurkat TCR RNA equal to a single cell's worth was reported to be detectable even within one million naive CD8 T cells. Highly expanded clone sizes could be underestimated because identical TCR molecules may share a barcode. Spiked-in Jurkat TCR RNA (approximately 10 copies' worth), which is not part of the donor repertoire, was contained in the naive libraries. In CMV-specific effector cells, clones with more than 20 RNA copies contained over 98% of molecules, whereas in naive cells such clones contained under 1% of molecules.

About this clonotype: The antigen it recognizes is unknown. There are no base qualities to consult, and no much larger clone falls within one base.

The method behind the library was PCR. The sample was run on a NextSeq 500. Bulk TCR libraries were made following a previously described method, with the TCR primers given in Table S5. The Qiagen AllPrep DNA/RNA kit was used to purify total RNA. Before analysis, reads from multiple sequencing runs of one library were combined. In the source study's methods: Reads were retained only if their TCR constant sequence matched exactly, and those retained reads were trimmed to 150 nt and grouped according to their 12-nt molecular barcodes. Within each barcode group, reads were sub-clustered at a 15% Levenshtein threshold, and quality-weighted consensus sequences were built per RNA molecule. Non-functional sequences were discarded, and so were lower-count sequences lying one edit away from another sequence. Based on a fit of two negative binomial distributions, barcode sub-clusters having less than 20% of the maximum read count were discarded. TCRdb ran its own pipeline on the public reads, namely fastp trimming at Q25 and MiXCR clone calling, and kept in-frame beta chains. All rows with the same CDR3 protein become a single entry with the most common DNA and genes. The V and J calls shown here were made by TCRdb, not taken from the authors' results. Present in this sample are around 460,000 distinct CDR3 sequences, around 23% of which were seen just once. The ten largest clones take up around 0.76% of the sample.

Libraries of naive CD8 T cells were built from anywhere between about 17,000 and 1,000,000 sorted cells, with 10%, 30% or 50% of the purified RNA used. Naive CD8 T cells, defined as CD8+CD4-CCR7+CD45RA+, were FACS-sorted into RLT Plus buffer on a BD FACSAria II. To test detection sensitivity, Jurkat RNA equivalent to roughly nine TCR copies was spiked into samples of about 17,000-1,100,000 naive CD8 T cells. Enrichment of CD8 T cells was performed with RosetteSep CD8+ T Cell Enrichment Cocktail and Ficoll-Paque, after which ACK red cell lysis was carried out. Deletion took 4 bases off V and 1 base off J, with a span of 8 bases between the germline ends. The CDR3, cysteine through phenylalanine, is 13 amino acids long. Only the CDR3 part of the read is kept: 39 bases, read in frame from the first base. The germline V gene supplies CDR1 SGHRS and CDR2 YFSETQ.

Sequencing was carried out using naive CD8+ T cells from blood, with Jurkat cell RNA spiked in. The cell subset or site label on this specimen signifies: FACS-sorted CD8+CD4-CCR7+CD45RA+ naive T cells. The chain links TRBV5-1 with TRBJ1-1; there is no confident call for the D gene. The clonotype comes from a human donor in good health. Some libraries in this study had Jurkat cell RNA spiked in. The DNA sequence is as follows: TGCGCCAGCAGCGTTACACAGAACACTGAAGCTTTCTTT. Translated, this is CASSVTQNTEAFF. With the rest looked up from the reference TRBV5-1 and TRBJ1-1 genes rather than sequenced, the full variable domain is KAGVTQTPRYLIKTRGQQVTLSCSPISGHRSVSWYQQTPGQGLQFLFEYFSETQRNKGNFPGRFSGRQFSNSRSEMNVSTLELGDSALYLCASSVTQNTEAFFGQGTRLTVV.